These T cell receptor beta chains were read from a single sample in a study of blood T cell repertoires in COVID-19. Clones were read by immunoSEQ multiplex PCR, and TCRdb kept only the in-frame ones, dropping some. Among around 260,000 clones listed, under 85% were seen once. Sequenced: peripheral blood. Receptors were obtained from a human donor with COVID-19, enrolled during active disease. The donor label of this sample is uncertain. The CDR3 runs from the conserved cysteine through the conserved F or W. The D gene is left open where the match is weak. Expanded clones are given a class, and other clones once, few, many or no size at all.

J gene	V gene	clone size	D gene	CDR3 length	CDR3 DNA	CDR3 protein
TRBJ2-1	TRBV19	-	TRBD2	18	TGTGCCAGTAGTTTATCCCCTCCTCTAGCGGGAGCCTACAATGAGCAGTTCTTC	CASSLSPPLAGAYNEQFF
TRBJ2-2	TRBV28	-	-	15	TGTGCCAGCAAAAAACCCCGGCAGGAGGTCGGGGAGCTGTTTTTT	CASKKPRQEVGELFF
TRBJ2-2	TRBV27	-	-	13	TGTGCCAGCACTGAAAGGGGCACCGGGGAGCTGTTTTTT	CASTERGTGELFF
TRBJ2-4	TRBV7-6	-	-	12	TGTGCCAGCAGCCCCCCTCGCGGCATTCAGTACTTC	CASSPPRGIQYF
TRBJ2-7	TRBV28	once	TRBD1	17	TGTGCCAGCAGTGAGCACTCCCCGGGACAGGGGTCCTACGAGCAGTACTTC	CASSEHSPGQGSYEQYF
TRBJ1-2	TRBV7-9	-	-	14	TGTGCCGGCAATGGGGCGGGGATCGGCTATGGCTACACCTTC	CAGNGAGIGYGYTF
TRBJ2-7	TRBV7-3	-	TRBD2	14	TGTGCCAGCAGCCTCGGGAGGGACTCCTACGAGCAGTACTTC	CASSLGRDSYEQYF
TRBJ2-1	TRBV5-4	-	-	16	TGTGCCAGCAGCTCTTGGCTCGGGAGCTCCTACAATGAGCAGTTCTTC	CASSSWLGSSYNEQFF
TRBJ1-1	TRBV11-2	few	TRBD1	15	TGTGCCAGCAGCCCACGACTGACAGGGACCACTGAAGCTTTCTTT	CASSPRLTGTTEAFF
TRBJ2-7	TRBV19	-	-	14	TGTGCCAGTAGTTCTAGCGATAAATACTACGAGCAGTACTTC	CASSSSDKYYEQYF
TRBJ2-5	TRBV6-5	-	-	14	TGTGCCAGCAGTTACTCGGTAGGAGGGGAGACCCAGTACTTC	CASSYSVGGETQYF
TRBJ2-7	TRBV30	many	TRBD1	15	TGTGCCTGGAGTGTTCCCGGGACAGGCGTATACGAGCAGTACTTC	CAWSVPGTGVYEQYF
TRBJ1-1	TRBV19	few	TRBD1	14	TGTGCCAGTCACCTGGGACAGCCCTCATCGGTAGCTTTCTTT	CASHLGQPSSVAFF
TRBJ1-1	TRBV7-9	-	-	15	TGTGCCAGCAGCCGATCCACGACAGCGAACACTGAAGCTTTCTTT	CASSRSTTANTEAFF
TRBJ1-2	TRBV6-4	-	TRBD1	15	TGTGCCAGCAGTGGCGACAGGGACGGCAACTATGGCTACACCTTC	CASSGDRDGNYGYTF
TRBJ1-4	TRBV9	few	TRBD1	16	TGTGCCAGCAGCGTAGGACAGGGAACAACTAATGAAAAACTGTTTTTT	CASSVGQGTTNEKLFF
TRBJ2-3	TRBV6-6	-	TRBD2	14	TGTGCCAGTCAGCGGGAGGTTCTTTCAGATACGCAGTATTTT	CASQREVLSDTQYF
TRBJ1-5	TRBV7-2	-	TRBD1	13	TGTGCCAGCAGCTCACAGGGGAATCAGCCCCAGCATTTT	CASSSQGNQPQHF
TRBJ1-6	TRBV7-9	few	TRBD1	17	TGTGCCAGCAGCACACACAGGGGTAGCTCCTATAATTCACCCCTCCACTTT	CASSTHRGSSYNSPLHF
TRBJ1-1	TRBV20-1	-	-	10	TGCAGTGTCCAGGGCACTGAAGCTTTCTTT	CSVQGTEAFF
TRBJ2-7	TRBV30	-	-	13	TGTGCCTGGCTTCGGCAGGGAGGAAACGAGCAGTACTTC	CAWLRQGGNEQYF
TRBJ2-1	TRBV7-2	-	-	10	TGTGCCAGCAGCGGGTCGGGGCAGTTCTTC	CASSGSGQFF
TRBJ2-5	TRBV28	-	TRBD1	16	TGTGCCAGCAGTCTCCCCCCGGACAGGGTACAGGAGACCCAGTACTTC	CASSLPPDRVQETQYF
TRBJ1-1	TRBV7-8	-	-	15	TGTGCCAGCAGCTTAAACGTGGGGCCGAACACTGAAGCTTTCTTT	CASSLNVGPNTEAFF
TRBJ1-1	TRBV12-3/TRBV12-4	-	-	12	TGTGCCAGCAGCCCCGGGCCCCTAGCAGCTTTCTTT	CASSPGPLAAFF
TRBJ1-2	TRBV11-2	-	TRBD1	15	TGTGCCAGCAGCCTAAGAGGGGACAGCATCTATGGCTACACCTTC	CASSLRGDSIYGYTF
TRBJ2-4	TRBV27	-	TRBD1	16	TGTGCCAGCAGTTTACCGGACAGGGAGGCCAAAAACATTCAGTACTTC	CASSLPDREAKNIQYF
TRBJ1-2	TRBV18	-	-	19	TGTGCCAGTTCCGACACCCGTCGGGGGGCCTACCCCACCCTCTATGGCTACACCTTC	CASSDTRRGAYPTLYGYTF
TRBJ2-5	TRBV6-5	-	-	15	TGTGCCAGCAGTTCGTATCAGAATTTCCAAGAGACCCAGTACTTC	CASSSYQNFQETQYF